This T cell receptor beta chain was sequenced for a study of cytomegalovirus exposure and HLA in healthy donors. General observations from the study: Associated with cytomegalovirus, according to the listing, were approximately 160 TCR beta chains. A few V segments could not be told apart, such as TRBV6-2 and TRBV6-3, and were left out. In a later analysis, donors in an Asian-associated ancestry cluster reportedly had fewer N-insertions in productive TCRs than the cohort mean.

Primers included in the PCR were 60 Vbeta and 13 Jbeta primers. Profiled with immunoSEQ multiplex PCR; TCRdb holds only in-frame clones, not every one. The sample has some 120,000 clones, approximately 80% seen once. Comment on this clone: Its matching antigen is unknown.

V dropped 8 bases and J dropped 9; count of bases not matched to a gene: 14. This CDR3 comprises 15 residues. Germline lookup yields CDR1 GTSNPN and CDR2 SVGIG (reference sequence). The clonotype comes from a middle-aged man in good health and CMV-seronegative. Source material: PBMCs. V usage is TRBV30 and J usage is TRBJ1-6; 9 positions match TRBD1. CDR3 coding DNA: TGTGCCGGGGCGTTTACAGGGGGCTTGAGTTCACCCCTCCACTTT. Protein sequence: CAGAFTGGLSSPLHF. Full variable domain (outside the CDR3, taken from reference TRBV30 and TRBJ1-6): SQTIHQWPATLVQPVGSPLSLECTVEGTSNPNLYWYRQAAGRGLQLLFYSVGIGQISSEVPQNLSASRPQDRQFILSSKKLLLSDSGFYLCAGAFTGGLSSPLHFGNGTRLTVT.